One and the same sample provided the 31 T cell receptor beta chains below, sequenced in a study of shared clonotypes between healthy human individuals. Libraries were prepared by immunoSEQ multiplex PCR; TCRdb keeps only in-frame clonotypes and omits some of them. This sample has more than 2,000,000 clones; 85% to 95% occur once, and the top ten carry about 0.39%. Source material: naive CD4+ T cells from PBMCs. Documented subset: CD45RA+ positively selected. The source is a man between 18 and 35 years old in good health. Some clones in this sample may be carry-over from other donors' samples.

The chain links TRBV5-1 to TRBJ2-5, with TRBD2 matching over 11 bases. Germline V gives CDR1 SGHRS, CDR2 YFSETQ. The CDR3 covers 15 residues. J lost 2 bases, V lost 5 bases, and 5 bases had no gene match. The CDR3 sequence is CASRPGTSGQETQYF. The DNA of the CDR3 is TGCGCCAGCAGACCCGGGACTAGCGGACAAGAGACCCAGTACTTC.

The chain is built from TRBV30 and TRBJ2-1, with D possibly matching TRBD2 (6 bases). The V end was cut by 1 base, the J end by 2 bases, with 15 bases between. CDR1 and CDR2 from the germline V gene are GTSNPN and SVGIG (reference sequence). The CDR3 is 16 residues long. The CDR3: CAWSDLGSGAYNEQFF. In DNA form, the CDR3 reads TGTGCCTGGAGTGACCTGGGGTCGGGAGCCTACAATGAGCAGTTCTTC.

The rearrangement joins TRBV28 to TRBJ1-5, with D possibly TRBD1 on 6 matching bases. This CDR3 spans 16 amino acids. The V end was cut by 5 bases, the J end by 0 bases, with 14 bases between. The germline V gene encodes CDR1 MDHEN and CDR2 SYDVKM. This CDR3 is CASSRPGHHSNQPQHF. The CDR3 DNA sequence: TGTGCCAGCAGTCGACCGGGACACCATAGCAATCAGCCCCAGCATTTT.

In DNA form, the CDR3 reads TGTGCCAAGCAGCGGCCCAGTGTGGGTCACCCATTGAACACTGAAGCTTTCTTT. This encodes CAKQRPSVGHPLNTEAFF. This sequence joins TRBV2 and TRBJ1-1, with D hard to call. V lost 10 bases and J lost 0, with 27 bases in between. Looked up from germline, CDR1 is SNHLY and CDR2 is FYNNEI. The CDR3 runs to 18 residues.

This chain joins TRBV5-4 and TRBJ2-3; no firm D call. With 1 base removed from V and 0 bases from J, the gap between germline ends came to 18 bases. The length of the CDR3 is 18 residues. From germline, CDR1 is SGHNT and CDR2 YYREEE (reference sequence). The CDR3 region is CASSLLWFGEGSTDTQYF. The CDR3, as DNA: TGTGCCAGCAGCTTGTTATGGTTTGGGGAAGGAAGCACAGATACGCAGTATTTT.

In DNA, the CDR3 is TGTGCCAGCAGCGTAGGGAGGGTCGGGGACACTGAAGCTTTCTTT. Its protein product is CASSVGRVGDTEAFF. This chain connects TRBV9 to TRBJ1-1; D uncertain. CDR1 SGDLS and CDR2 YYNGEE come from the germline V gene. The CDR3 covers 15 residues. Deletions cut 0 bases from V and 3 bases from J, with 12 bases between.

The rearrangement uses TRBV5-1 and TRBJ2-2; 7 nucleotides agree with TRBD1. Germline assignment: CDR1 SGHRS and CDR2 YFSETQ. Germline trimming cut 4 bases from V and 6 bases from J; bases unmatched to any gene: 6. This CDR3 comprises 14 residues. The CDR3 nucleotides are TGCGCCAGCAGCCACGGACAGGATGCCGGGGAGCTGTTTTTT. Translating gives CASSHGQDAGELFF.

The genes are TRBV28 and TRBJ1-6; no reliable D call. With 5 bases removed from V and 8 bases from J, the gap between germline ends came to 7 bases. CDR3 length: 12 amino acids. CDR1 is MDHEN, CDR2 SYDVKM, per germline. This CDR3 is CASSPYDSPLHF. The CDR3 DNA follows: TGTGCCAGCAGTCCTTACGATTCACCCCTCCACTTT. Complete variable domain (other parts from reference TRBV28 and TRBJ1-6): DVKVTQSSRYLVKRTGEKVFLECVQDMDHENMFWYRQDPGLGLRLIYFSYDVKMKEKGDIPEGYSVSREKKERFSLILESASTNQTSMYLCASSPYDSPLHFGNGTRLTVT.

This rearrangement joins TRBV9 to TRBJ2-7; D tentatively reads TRBD1 or TRBD2 (5 bases each). Trimming took off 0 bases at V and 2 bases at J, with 12 bases between the two ends. In germline, CDR1 is SGDLS, CDR2 YYNGEE. The CDR3 is 15 residues long. CDR3 nucleotides: TGTGCCAGCAGCGTAGCAAGTTCGGGACCCTACGAGCAGTACTTC. Amino acid sequence: CASSVASSGPYEQYF. Complete variable domain (other parts from reference TRBV9 and TRBJ2-7): DSGVTQTPKHLITATGQRVTLRCSPRSGDLSVYWYQQSLDQGLQFLIQYYNGEERAKGNILERFSAQQFPDLHSELNLSSLELGDSALYFCASSVASSGPYEQYFGPGTRLTVT.

The genes are TRBV28 and TRBJ2-7; maybe TRBD1 (5 bases). Germline V lookup: CDR1 MDHEN, CDR2 SYDVKM. The CDR3 is 16 amino acids. The V end was cut by 2 bases, the J end by 4 bases, with 18 bases between. The CDR3 DNA reads as TGTGCCAGCAGTTTAGGGGTAGGGGCAACTAATTACGAGCAGTACTTC. This gives the protein CASSLGVGATNYEQYF.

This chain connects TRBV29-1 to TRBJ2-3; TRBD1 matches 11 bases. The CDR3 length is 15 residues. J gave up 3 bases and V 1 base, and 3 bases lay outside the gene matches. From germline, CDR1 is SQVTM and CDR2 ANQGSEA. CDR3 in DNA: TGCAGCGTTGAAGGCCGGGACAGGGGGACAGATACGCAGTATTTT. Translation: CSVEGRDRGTDTQYF.

The chain carries TRBV29-1 and TRBJ2-1, with no clear D. CDR1 is SQVTM and CDR2 is ANQGSEA in the germline V gene. The CDR3 spans 14 residues. V lost 0 bases and J 5 bases, leaving 11 bases between the germline ends. The CDR3 is CSVEDRETHNEQFF. As DNA, the CDR3 is TGCAGCGTTGAAGATCGTGAGACCCACAATGAGCAGTTCTTC.

J is TRBJ2-7 and V is TRBV6-6, with 8 bases matching TRBD2. The CDR3 sequence is 13 residues long. The V and J ends lost 6 bases and 3 bases, in that order; junction bases with no gene match: 4. Germline V gene data show CDR1 as MNHNY and CDR2 as SVGAGI (reference sequence). CDR3 DNA sequence: TGTGCCAGCAGCCCGAGCGGGGGCTACGAGCAGTACTTC. It is translated as CASSPSGGYEQYF.

Concerning this clone itself: The sample holds other DNA sequences that translate to the same CDR3. This chain joins TRBV2 and TRBJ1-1; D ambiguous. The CDR3 runs 11 residues. Trimming cost V 7 bases and J 1 base, with 4 bases left between them. Germline V gives CDR1 SNHLY, CDR2 FYNNEI. This CDR3 reads CASKGNTEAFF. The CDR3 DNA is TGTGCCAGCAAGGGGAACACTGAAGCTTTCTTT.

The rearrangement joins TRBV27 to TRBJ2-3, with D perhaps matching TRBD2 (5 bases). This CDR3 spans 15 amino acids. Germline CDR1 and CDR2: MNHEY and SMNVEV (reference sequence). Trimming took 10 bases from V and 2 from J, leaving 19 bases between them. The CDR3 bases are TGTGCCACCTTCCCTTTCGGGGAGATCACAGATACGCAGTATTTT. Residues: CATFPFGEITDTQYF.

The rearrangement joins TRBV4-2 to TRBJ2-7; 8 bases align to TRBD1. Trimming removed 0 bases from V and 3 bases from J; junction bases left unmatched: 4. The CDR3 extends over 15 amino acids. Germline CDR1 is LGHNA and CDR2 is YNFKEQ. This CDR3 reads CASSQEGDRGYEQYF. The CDR3 DNA follows: TGTGCCAGCAGCCAAGAGGGCGACAGGGGCTACGAGCAGTACTTC.

The J gene is TRBJ2-7, the V gene TRBV9; D call uncertain. The V and J ends lost 6 bases and 5 bases respectively, with 12 bases between them. Germline-derived CDR1 and CDR2 are SGDLS and YYNGEE. The length of the CDR3 is 12 residues. CDR3 nucleotides: TGTGCCAGCAACCGCGGCGGCAACGAGCAGTACTTC. This encodes CASNRGGNEQYF.

The CDR3 loop reads CASSLNTGEGGYTF. For the CDR3, the DNA is TGTGCCAGCAGCCTAAACACAGGGGAGGGAGGCTACACCTTC. V is TRBV7-2 and J is TRBJ1-2; TRBD1 matches 7 bases. In germline, CDR1 is SGHTA, CDR2 FQGNSA. With 5 bases clipped from V and 8 bases from J, the junction kept 11 bases outside the gene matches. The CDR3 has 14 amino acids.

This sequence joins TRBV5-4 and TRBJ2-4; 8 positions match TRBD1. The CDR3 is 16 residues long. With 4 bases clipped from V and 2 bases from J, the junction kept 8 bases outside the gene matches. From germline, CDR1 is SGHNT and CDR2 YYREEE (reference sequence). The CDR3 reads CASSAPGGATKNIQYF. CDR3 in DNA: TGTGCCAGCAGCGCGCCAGGGGGCGCAACCAAAAACATTCAGTACTTC. The variable domain in full, with the rest retrieved from reference TRBV5-4 and TRBJ2-4, is ETGVTQSPTHLIKTRGQQVTLRCSSQSGHNTVSWYQQALGQGPQFIFQYYREEENGRGNFPPRFSGLQFPNYSSELNVNALELDDSALYLCASSAPGGATKNIQYFGAGTRLSVL.

The V and J genes are TRBV18 and TRBJ1-1; weak D call: TRBD1 (6 bases). The germline V gene has CDR1 KGHSH and CDR2 LQKENI. The CDR3 length is 14 residues. The V and J ends lost 5 bases and 4 bases respectively, with 14 bases between them. The CDR3 here is CASSAEQGGTEAFF. In DNA form, the CDR3 reads TGTGCCAGCTCAGCGGAACAGGGAGGCACTGAAGCTTTCTTT.

The chain links TRBV6-5 to TRBJ2-7, with 14 positions matching TRBD2. V shed 8 bases and J 12 bases; nucleotides not matched to a gene: 12. The CDR3 covers 14 residues. Germline lookup yields CDR1 MNHEY and CDR2 SVGAGI. This CDR3 reads CASRGPGLAGETYF. The CDR3 DNA reads as TGTGCCAGCCGAGGACCGGGACTAGCGGGAGAGACGTACTTC.

On this clone itself: The same CDR3 can be traced to other DNA sequences in this sample. The chain combines TRBV9 with TRBJ2-1, with D uncertain. This CDR3 has 15 amino acids. Germline CDR1 is SGDLS and CDR2 is YYNGEE. The V and J ends lost 0 bases and 0 bases respectively, with 7 bases between them. The CDR3 spells CASSVDSSSYNEQFF. CDR3 DNA sequence: TGTGCCAGCAGCGTAGATAGTAGCTCCTACAATGAGCAGTTCTTC.

This clone came up once. The J gene is TRBJ1-1, the V gene TRBV28; a weak D match, TRBD1 (6 bases). This CDR3 has 15 residues. Deletions cut 5 bases from V and 1 base from J, with 14 bases between. Looked up from germline, CDR1 is MDHEN and CDR2 is SYDVKM. The chain's CDR3 is CASSPTRGSNTEAFF. In nucleotides, the CDR3 is TGTGCCAGCAGTCCAACGAGGGGGTCGAACACTGAAGCTTTCTTT.

The chain recombines TRBV2 with TRBJ1-4; 8 bases are a match to TRBD1. The length of the CDR3 is 14 residues. V was clipped by 5 bases and J by 5 bases; unmatched bases: 4. CDR1 SNHLY and CDR2 FYNNEI come from the germline V gene. The CDR3 region is CASSKQGGNEKLFF. In DNA form, the CDR3 reads TGTGCCAGCAGTAAACAGGGGGGCAATGAAAAACTGTTTTTT.

The chain combines TRBV5-1 with TRBJ1-2, with D perhaps matching TRBD1 (5 bases). The CDR3 runs to 19 residues. V was shortened by 0 bases and J by 0 bases, with 21 bases between the two germline ends. The germline gives CDR1 SGHRS, CDR2 YFSETQ. The CDR3 reads CASSLGSSGPAPPNYGYTF. CDR3 DNA sequence: TGCGCCAGCAGCTTGGGATCTTCGGGGCCTGCCCCTCCTAACTATGGCTACACCTTC.

This clone came up a few times. V usage is TRBV30 and J usage is TRBJ1-1; D call uncertain. V was trimmed by 1 base and J by 6 bases, leaving 6 bases between them. Germline CDR1 and CDR2: GTSNPN and SVGIG (reference sequence). This CDR3 is built from 11 residues. CDR3 DNA sequence: TGTGCCTGGAGTGAGGAAGCTGAAGCTTTCTTT. Its protein product is CAWSEEAEAFF.

The V gene is TRBV5-4, the J gene TRBJ2-3, with D maybe TRBD1 (5 bases). This CDR3 is built from 19 residues. Germline V lookup: CDR1 SGHNT, CDR2 YYREEE (reference sequence). The V and J ends lost 3 bases and 2 bases respectively, with 25 bases between them. This CDR3 is CASSSRPYQGMVYTDTQYF. The CDR3 DNA sequence: TGTGCCAGCAGCTCTCGGCCTTACCAGGGAATGGTTTACACAGATACGCAGTATTTT.

This clone was counted only a few times. Within the sample, other DNA sequences also encode this same CDR3. The chain combines TRBV19 with TRBJ2-2; TRBD1 might be the D (5 bases). V was cut by 2 bases and J by 1 base, with 8 bases left in between. The CDR3 spans 15 residues. Germline V gene data show CDR1 as LNHDA and CDR2 as SQIVND (reference sequence). The CDR3 region has the DNA TGTGCCAGTAGTATACAGGGCTGGAACACCGGGGAGCTGTTTTTT. Translated, it gives CASSIQGWNTGELFF. Full variable domain (missing parts from reference TRBV19 and TRBJ2-2): DGGITQSPKYLFRKEGQNVTLSCEQNLNHDAMYWYRQDPGQGLRLIYYSQIVNDFQKGDIAEGYSVSREKKESFPLTVTSAQKNPTAFYLCASSIQGWNTGELFFGEGSRLTVL.

The V gene is TRBV7-2, the J gene TRBJ2-3, with a tentative D call TRBD2 (5 bases). V lost 2 bases to trimming and J lost 2 bases, with 11 bases between them. This CDR3 has 15 residues. The germline V gene has CDR1 SGHTA and CDR2 FQGNSA. Written as DNA, the CDR3 is TGTGCCAGCAGCTTAAGGACTGGAGACACAGATACGCAGTATTTT. It translates to CASSLRTGDTDTQYF.

The J gene is TRBJ2-1, the V gene TRBV28, with TRBD2 identical over 7 bases. The CDR3 contains 16 residues. Germline trimming cut 6 bases from V and 7 bases from J; bases unmatched to any gene: 15. In germline, CDR1 is MDHEN, CDR2 SYDVKM. DNA of the CDR3: TGTGCCAGCAGATTAATAGCTAGCGGTATACAGAATGAGCAGTTCTTC. Residues: CASRLIASGIQNEQFF.

The V gene is TRBV10-1, the J gene TRBJ1-2; D is uncertain. The germline gives CDR1 WNHNN, CDR2 SYGVQD (reference sequence). The CDR3 length is 13 residues. Trimming removed 3 bases at V and 4 bases at J, with 9 bases between. CDR3 sequence (DNA): TGCGCCAGCAGTGACTTTGATTGCTATGGCTACACCTTC. Encoded protein: CASSDFDCYGYTF.